What follows is one T cell receptor (beta chain) and its context. The data stem from a study of PD-L1 blockade in urothelial cancer. Time point defined: peripheral blood 6 weeks after treatment start. Using immunoSEQ multiplex PCR, the repertoire was profiled, and TCRdb retains in-frame clones only, with some absent. The repertoire holds around 33,000 clones, with 89% as singletons. The germline CDR1 and CDR2 sequences are SGHTS and YDEGEE. The CDR3 has 14 residues. Losses at the gene ends were 3 bases for V and 7 bases for J; bases not matched to a gene: 5. This TCR was sampled from a man aged 80 or over with urothelial cancer. The rearrangement links TRBV5-8 to TRBJ2-1; 9 nucleotides match TRBD2. Sequenced here: PBMCs, sampled around atezolizumab (anti-PD-L1) treatment. The CDR3 region has the DNA TGTGCCAGCAGCTCTCCGGGACTAGCAAATGAGCAGTTCTTC. Its protein product is CASSSPGLANEQFF. The whole variable domain, remainder taken from reference TRBV5-8 and TRBJ2-1, is EAGVTQSPTHLIKTRGQQATLRCSPISGHTSVYWYQQALGLGLQFLLWYDEGEERNRGNFPPRFSGRQFPNYSSELNVNALELEDSALYLCASSSPGLANEQFFGPGTRLTVL.